The next 9 T cell receptor beta chains were all read from a single sample in a study of CD8 T cell repertoires and HIV-1 epitope variants. No antigens are known for them. Produced via immunoSEQ multiplex PCR; TCRdb's table is partial and in-frame only. The sample includes roughly 4,000 clones, about 72% of them seen just once. Sequencing input: cultured CD8+ T cells derived from PBMCs. Source of these receptors: a male donor with HIV.

CDR3 loop: CAWSVGTGDEKLFF. CDR3 bases: TGTGCCTGGAGTGTAGGGACAGGGGATGAAAAACTGTTTTTT. The chain is built from TRBV30 and TRBJ1-4; TRBD1 agrees at 10 bases. This CDR3 has 14 residues. In germline, CDR1 is GTSNPN, CDR2 SVGIG (reference sequence). The J segment lost 6 bases and the V segment lost 0 bases, leaving 1 base of the junction unmatched.

This clone was counted a single time. This sequence joins TRBV30 and TRBJ2-7; D may correspond to TRBD1 or TRBD2 (7 bases each). The CDR3 sequence is 18 residues long. V lost 5 bases and J 6 bases, leaving 32 bases between the germline ends. Germline V gene sequence: CDR1 GTSNPN, CDR2 SVGIG (reference sequence). The CDR3 sequence is CAWGGDSRNSKLGFEQYF. The DNA for the CDR3 is TGTGCCTGGGGGGGGGACAGTCGAAACTCTAAGTTGGGGTTCGAGCAGTACTTC.

Comment on this clone: Other DNA sequences in this specimen translate into the identical CDR3. The V and J genes are TRBV6-4 and TRBJ2-7, with 13 bases matching TRBD2. Per germline, CDR1 MRHNA and CDR2 SNTAGT. V trimming: 1 base; J trimming: 7 bases; junction bases outside the gene matches: 13. This CDR3 contains 18 residues. CDR3 protein: CASSDFSLAGGPLGEQYF. The CDR3 DNA is TGTGCCAGCAGTGACTTCTCACTAGCGGGAGGGCCCTTAGGAGAGCAGTACTTC.

The CDR3 spells CASSEARKGYEQYF. CDR3 DNA sequence: TGTGCCAGCAGTGAAGCGCGGAAAGGGTACGAGCAGTACTTC. The gene calls are TRBV6-1 and TRBJ2-7; no clear D gene. Between the trimmed V and J ends, which lost 0 bases and 4 bases, there was a span of 10 bases. This CDR3 comprises 14 residues. The germline V gene encodes CDR1 MNHNS and CDR2 SASEGT.

The chain links TRBV6-5 to TRBJ1-1; 7 positions agree with TRBD1. The CDR3 is 15 amino acids. J gave up 0 bases and V 6 bases, and 7 bases lay outside the gene matches. Per germline, CDR1 MNHEY and CDR2 SVGAGI. CDR3 sequence reads: CASSRPGTVNTEAFF. The CDR3 coding sequence is TGTGCCAGCAGCCGTCCCGGGACAGTGAACACTGAAGCTTTCTTT.

This rearrangement joins TRBV11-2 to TRBJ2-1, with unresolved D. Germline V gene sequence: CDR1 SGHAT, CDR2 FQNNGV. V shed 1 base and J shed 2 bases, with 6 bases lying between them. The CDR3 contains 14 residues. The DNA of the CDR3 is TGTGCCAGCAGCTTAGGCGGAACCTACAATGAGCAGTTCTTC. This sequence encodes CASSLGGTYNEQFF.

The chain carries TRBV27 and TRBJ2-2; 9 bases are a match to TRBD1. The CDR3 is made up of 15 amino acids. Per germline, CDR1 MNHEY and CDR2 SMNVEV (reference sequence). With 6 bases clipped from V and 4 bases from J, the junction kept 6 bases outside the gene matches. The CDR3 region is CASSSGQGGTGELFF. Written as DNA, the CDR3 is TGTGCCAGCAGCTCGGGACAGGGAGGCACCGGGGAGCTGTTTTTT.

The gene calls are TRBV19 and TRBJ2-7; D is unclear. Trimming pared 2 bases from V and 0 bases from J, leaving 5 bases between. CDR3 size: 13 residues. Germline loops: CDR1 LNHDA, CDR2 SQIVND (reference sequence). The CDR3 spells CASSISISYEQYF. The CDR3 bases are TGTGCCAGTAGTATAAGCATCTCCTACGAGCAGTACTTC.

By share, this clone ranks as large. The chain employs TRBV27 and TRBJ2-7; tentatively, D is TRBD1 or TRBD2 (5 bases each). Germline V gives CDR1 MNHEY, CDR2 SMNVEV (reference sequence). V lost 0 bases and J lost 0, with 12 bases in between. The CDR3 runs to 16 residues. The CDR3 region is CASSLSVGTYSYEQYF. CDR3 nucleotides: TGTGCCAGCAGTTTATCGGTTGGGACGTACTCCTACGAGCAGTACTTC.